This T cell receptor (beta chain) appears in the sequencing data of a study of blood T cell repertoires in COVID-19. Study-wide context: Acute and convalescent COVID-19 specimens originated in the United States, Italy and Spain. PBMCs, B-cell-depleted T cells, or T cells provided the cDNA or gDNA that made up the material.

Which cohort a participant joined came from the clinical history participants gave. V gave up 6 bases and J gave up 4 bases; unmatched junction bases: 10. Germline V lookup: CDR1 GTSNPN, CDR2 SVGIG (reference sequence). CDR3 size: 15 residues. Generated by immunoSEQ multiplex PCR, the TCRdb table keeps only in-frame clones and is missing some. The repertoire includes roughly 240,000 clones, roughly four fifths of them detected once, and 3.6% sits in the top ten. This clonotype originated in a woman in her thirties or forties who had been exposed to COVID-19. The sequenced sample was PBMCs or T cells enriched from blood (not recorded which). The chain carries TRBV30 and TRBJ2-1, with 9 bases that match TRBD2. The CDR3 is CACGAGTSSYNEQFF. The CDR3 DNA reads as TGTGCCTGTGGGGCCGGGACTAGCTCATACAATGAGCAGTTCTTC.